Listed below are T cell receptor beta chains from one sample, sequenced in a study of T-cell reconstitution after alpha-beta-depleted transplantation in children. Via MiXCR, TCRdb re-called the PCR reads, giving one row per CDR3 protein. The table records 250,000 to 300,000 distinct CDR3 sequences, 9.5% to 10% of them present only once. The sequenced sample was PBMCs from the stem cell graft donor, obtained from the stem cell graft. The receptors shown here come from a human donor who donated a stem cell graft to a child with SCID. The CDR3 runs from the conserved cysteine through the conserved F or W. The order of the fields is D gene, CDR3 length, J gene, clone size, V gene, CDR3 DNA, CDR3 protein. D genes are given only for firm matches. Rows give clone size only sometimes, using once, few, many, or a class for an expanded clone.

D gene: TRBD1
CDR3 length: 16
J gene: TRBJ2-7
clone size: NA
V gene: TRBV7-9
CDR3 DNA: TGTGCCAGCAGCACGACAGGGGACGCCTCTCTCTACGAGCAGTACTTC
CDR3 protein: CASSTTGDASLYEQYF

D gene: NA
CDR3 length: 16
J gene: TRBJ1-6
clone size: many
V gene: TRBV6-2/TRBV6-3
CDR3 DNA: TGTGCCAGCAGTTACTTAAGGGCAGCTTATAATTCACCCCTCCACTTT
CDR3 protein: CASSYLRAAYNSPLHF

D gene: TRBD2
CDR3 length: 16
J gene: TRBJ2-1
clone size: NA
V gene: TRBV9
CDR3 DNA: TGTGCCAGCAGCGGAGGGGAGCGGGGGGGCTTCAATGAGCAGTTCTTC
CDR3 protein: CASSGGERGGFNEQFF

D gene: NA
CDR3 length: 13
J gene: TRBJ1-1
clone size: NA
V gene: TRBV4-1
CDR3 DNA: TGCGCCAGCAGCCAAGGGGGCCGAACTGAAGCTTTCTTT
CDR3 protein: CASSQGGRTEAFF

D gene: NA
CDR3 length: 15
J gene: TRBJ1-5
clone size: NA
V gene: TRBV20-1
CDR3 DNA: TGCAGTGCTAGTCCGGGAGTAAATAGCAATCAGCCCCAGCATTTT
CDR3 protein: CSASPGVNSNQPQHF

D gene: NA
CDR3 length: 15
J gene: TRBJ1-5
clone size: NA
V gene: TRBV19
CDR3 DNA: TGTGCCAGTAGTATAGGAACGGTTAGCAATCAGCCCCAGCATTTT
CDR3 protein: CASSIGTVSNQPQHF

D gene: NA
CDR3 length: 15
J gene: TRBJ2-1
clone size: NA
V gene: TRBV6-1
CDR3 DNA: TGTGCCAGCAGTGAAACATCAGAATCCCACAATGAGCAGTTCTTC
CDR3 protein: CASSETSESHNEQFF

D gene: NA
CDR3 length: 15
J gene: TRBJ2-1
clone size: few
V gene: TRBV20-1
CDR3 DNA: TGCAGTGCTAGGGGGGGCGCGGGGGACTACAATGAGCAGTTCTTC
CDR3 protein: CSARGGAGDYNEQFF

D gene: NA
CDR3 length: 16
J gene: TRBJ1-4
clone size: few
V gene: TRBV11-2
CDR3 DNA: TGTGCCAGCATGATGGGCAGGGTAGCAACTAATGAAAAACTGTTTTTT
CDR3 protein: CASMMGRVATNEKLFF

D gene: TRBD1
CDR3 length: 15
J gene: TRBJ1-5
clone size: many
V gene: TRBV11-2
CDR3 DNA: TGTGCCAGCAGCCAGGACAGGGGACCAAATCAGCCCCAGCATTTT
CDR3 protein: CASSQDRGPNQPQHF

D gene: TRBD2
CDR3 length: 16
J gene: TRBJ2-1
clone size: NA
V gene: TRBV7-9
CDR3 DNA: TGTGCCAACAGCTTACCCGGACTAGCGCGCTACAATGAGCAGTTCTTC
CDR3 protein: CANSLPGLARYNEQFF

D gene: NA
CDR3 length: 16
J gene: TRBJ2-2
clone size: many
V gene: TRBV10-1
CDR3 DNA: TGCGCCAGCAGCTCGGGTCCAGTAGGGTACACCGGGGAGCTGTTTTTT
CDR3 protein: CASSSGPVGYTGELFF

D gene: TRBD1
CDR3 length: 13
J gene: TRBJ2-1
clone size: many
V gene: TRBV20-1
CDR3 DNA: TGCAGTGCTAGCTTCACAGGGGGCAATGAGCAGTTCTTC
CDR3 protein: CSASFTGGNEQFF

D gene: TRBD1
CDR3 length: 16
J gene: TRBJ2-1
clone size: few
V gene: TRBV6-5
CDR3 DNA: TGTGCCAGCAGTTCCTCCGGGACAGGCGACTTCAATGAGCAGTTCTTC
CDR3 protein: CASSSSGTGDFNEQFF

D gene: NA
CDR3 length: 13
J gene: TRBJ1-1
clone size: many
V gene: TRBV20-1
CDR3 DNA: TGCAGTGCAGATCGACGGAGGGGAACTGAAGCTTTCTTT
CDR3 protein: CSADRRRGTEAFF

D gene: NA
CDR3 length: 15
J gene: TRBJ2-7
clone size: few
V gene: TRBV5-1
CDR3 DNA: TGCGCCAGCAGCGACCCTCGGGACGCCTCCTACGAGCAGTACTTC
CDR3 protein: CASSDPRDASYEQYF

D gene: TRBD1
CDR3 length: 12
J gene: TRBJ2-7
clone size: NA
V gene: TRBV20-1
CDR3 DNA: TGCAGTGCTACAGGGGGCTCCTACGAGCAGTACTTC
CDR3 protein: CSATGGSYEQYF

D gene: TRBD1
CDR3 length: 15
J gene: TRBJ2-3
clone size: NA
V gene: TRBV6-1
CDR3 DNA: TGTGCCAGCACCGGGACAGGGCGAAGGTCAGATACGCAGTATTTT
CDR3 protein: CASTGTGRRSDTQYF

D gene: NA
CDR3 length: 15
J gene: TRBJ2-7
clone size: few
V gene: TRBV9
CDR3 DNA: TGTGCCAGCAGCCCTTACGGGACGGTCACCTACGAGCAGTACTTC
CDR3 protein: CASSPYGTVTYEQYF